This T cell receptor beta chain was recorded in a study of blood T cell repertoires in COVID-19. Study-wide context: COVID-19 samples from acute and convalescent phases originated in the United States, Italy and Spain. T cells, B-cell-depleted T cells, or PBMCs provided the cDNA or gDNA that served as material.

Clones were sequenced by immunoSEQ multiplex PCR, and TCRdb holds only the in-frame ones, with some missing. The sample has 180,000 or so clones; approximately 86% are singletons. The sequence came from a woman in her twenties or thirties with active or convalescent COVID-19. Sequencing used peripheral blood.

The CDR3 sequence is CASSDETGSYRGTEAFF. The CDR3 nucleotides read TGCGCCAGCAGTGATGAGACAGGGAGTTATCGGGGCACTGAAGCTTTCTTT. The chain has TRBV10-2 and TRBJ1-1, with TRBD1 identical over 7 bases. With 3 bases clipped from V and 4 bases from J, the junction kept 14 bases outside the gene matches. Germline CDR1 WSHSY, CDR2 SAAADI. The CDR3 length is 17 residues.